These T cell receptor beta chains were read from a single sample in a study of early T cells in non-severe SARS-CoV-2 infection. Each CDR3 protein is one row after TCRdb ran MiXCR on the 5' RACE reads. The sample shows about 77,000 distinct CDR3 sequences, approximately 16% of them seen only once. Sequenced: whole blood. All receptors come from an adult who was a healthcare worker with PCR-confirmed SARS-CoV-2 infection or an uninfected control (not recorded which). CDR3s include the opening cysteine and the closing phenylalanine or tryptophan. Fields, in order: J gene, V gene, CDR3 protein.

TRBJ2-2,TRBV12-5,CASGLANRAGELFF
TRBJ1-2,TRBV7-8,CASSPGGVYGYTF
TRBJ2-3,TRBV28,CASSSMGTGRTDTQYF
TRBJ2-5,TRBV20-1,CSARTGETQYF
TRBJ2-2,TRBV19,CASGGHSTGELFF
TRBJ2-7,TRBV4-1,CASSLGTALGGHEQYF
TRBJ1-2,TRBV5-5,CASSFGFTAYGYTF
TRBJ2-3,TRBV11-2,CASSYIAGGADTQYF
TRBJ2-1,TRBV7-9,CASSFPVGGSYNEQFF
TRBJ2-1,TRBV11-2,CASSAFEGRGFF
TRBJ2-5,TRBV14,CASSQDRPSGKETQYF
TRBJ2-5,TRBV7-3,CASSLRGQYQETQYF
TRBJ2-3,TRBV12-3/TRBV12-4,CASSPMNGPGGTQYF
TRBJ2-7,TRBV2,CASRDRVPYEQYF
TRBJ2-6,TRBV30,CAWSRTGVWGANVLTF
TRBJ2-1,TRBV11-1,CASSLYGTGSYNEQFF
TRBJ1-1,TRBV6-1,CASSAPWNTEAFF
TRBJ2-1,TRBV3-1,CASSQEKLTGRQFF
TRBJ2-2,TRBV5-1,CASGRTHNTGELFF
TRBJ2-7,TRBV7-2,CASSLVQGQGYEQYF
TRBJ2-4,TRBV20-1,CSAKAVRLAELAKNIQYF
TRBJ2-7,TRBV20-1,CSAPGTSREQYF
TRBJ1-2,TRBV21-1,CASSPLLIDGYTF
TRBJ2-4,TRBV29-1,CSVRRTGGLAKNIQYF
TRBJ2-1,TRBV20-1,CSARDSLRNSYNEQFF
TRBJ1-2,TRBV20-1,CSAPYAQGFGYTF
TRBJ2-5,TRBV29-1,CSVQGSLLETQYF
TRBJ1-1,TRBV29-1,CSVVRGNTEAFF
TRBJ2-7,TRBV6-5,CASSYNGQGYEQYF
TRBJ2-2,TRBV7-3,CASSFLNTGELFF
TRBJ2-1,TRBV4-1,CASSLGAVVNNEQFF
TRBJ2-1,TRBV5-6,CASSFLSGRTSNEQFF
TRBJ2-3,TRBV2,CASSDAGGQVNTQYF
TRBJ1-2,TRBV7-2,CASSRVADMSYGYTF
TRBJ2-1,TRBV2,CASSEQGLAGDNEQFF
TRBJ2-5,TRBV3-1,CASSQETQYF
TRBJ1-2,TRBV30,CAWGSGQGARGYTF
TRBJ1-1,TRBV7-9,CASSLDGGNTEAFF
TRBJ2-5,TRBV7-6,CASSPGLTQYF
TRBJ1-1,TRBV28,CASSLVKGKNTEAFF
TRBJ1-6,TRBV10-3,CAISEATGFNSPLHF
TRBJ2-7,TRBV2,CAWRTEAYEQYF
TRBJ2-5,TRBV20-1,CSAPRGRPETQYF
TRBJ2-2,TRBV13,CASSLRLTGELFF
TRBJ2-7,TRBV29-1,CSVASGTSGGHATYEQYF
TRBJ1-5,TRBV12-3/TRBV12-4,CASSPLWGSGQPQHF
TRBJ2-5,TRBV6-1,CASSDGSQETQYF
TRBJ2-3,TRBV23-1,CASSQSGEREGPRQYF
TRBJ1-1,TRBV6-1,CASSAKDQGTEAFF
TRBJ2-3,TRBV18,CASSPVRGPDTQYF
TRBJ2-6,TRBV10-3,CAISAGSLGGANVLTF
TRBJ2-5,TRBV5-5,CASSLEGPGQETQYF
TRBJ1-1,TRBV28,CASSFLPGNTEAFF
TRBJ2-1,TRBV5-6,CASSFPGLAGASEQFF